This paragraph covers one TCR beta chain sequence. The data originate from a study of control samples from healthy donors and cancer patients. Germline values: CDR1 KGHSH, CDR2 LQKENI. There are 16 residues in the CDR3. V was clipped by 3 bases and J by 2 bases; unmatched bases: 5. This table comes from immunoSEQ multiplex PCR, and its TCRdb copy is limited to in-frame clones, with some not included. The table has 150,000 or so clones, about 94% seen once. Sequencing input: blood. This TCR was recovered from a woman aged 60-75 years in good health. This sequence joins TRBV18 and TRBJ2-3, with 10 bases matching TRBD2. The DNA for the CDR3 is TGTGCCAGCTCACCCCCTAGCGGGGGTCCCACAGATACGCAGTATTTT. Protein product: CASSPPSGGPTDTQYF.